These T cell receptor beta chains were read from a single sample in a study of T-cell reconstitution after alpha-beta-depleted transplantation in children. One entry per CDR3 protein, called by TCRdb with MiXCR from the PCR reads. The sample holds about 610,000 distinct CDR3 sequences, roughly a tenth seen once. Specimen: PBMCs from the stem cell graft donor, collected from the stem cell graft. The receptors derive from a human donor who donated a stem cell graft to a child with acute myeloid leukemia. Each CDR3 is given with its conserved first and last residue. The D gene is left open where the match is weak. Only some rows state a clone size, as once, few, many or a class for expanded clones.

CASSSAGSPLHF,TGTGCCAGCTCATCCGCGGGCTCACCCCTCCACTTT,NA,TRBV18,TRBJ1-6,NA
CASSQGGGLAFRSNEQFF,TGTGCCAGCAGCCAGGGCGGGGGACTAGCCTTCCGATCCAATGAGCAGTTCTTC,TRBD2,TRBV3-1,TRBJ2-1,many
CASSSGQVYSGNTIYF,TGTGCCAGCAGCTCAGGACAGGTTTACTCTGGAAACACCATATATTTT,TRBD1,TRBV7-9,TRBJ1-3,few
CSAQGIKGEQYF,TGCAGTGCTCAGGGGATCAAGGGCGAGCAGTACTTC,NA,TRBV20-1,TRBJ2-7,NA
CASSGGGSSYEQYF,TGTGCCAGCAGCGGGGGCGGTAGCTCCTACGAGCAGTACTTC,NA,TRBV7-2,TRBJ2-7,many
CASSLGGPTASYEQYF,TGTGCCAGCAGTTTGGGCGGACCCACCGCTTCCTACGAGCAGTACTTC,NA,TRBV28,TRBJ2-7,many
CASSQESYTGELFF,TGCGCCAGCAGCCAAGAGTCCTATACCGGGGAGCTGTTTTTT,NA,TRBV4-3,TRBJ2-2,many
CASSLRTVNTIYF,TGTGCCAGCAGTTTAAGGACAGTTAACACCATATATTTT,NA,TRBV12-3/TRBV12-4,TRBJ1-3,NA
CASRPGPQGYEQFF,TGTGCCAGCAGACCGGGACCCCAAGGGTATGAGCAGTTCTTC,NA,TRBV9,TRBJ2-1,NA
CASIISGRANEQFF,TGTGCCAGCATCATTAGCGGGAGAGCGAATGAGCAGTTCTTC,TRBD2,TRBV7-2,TRBJ2-1,many
CSAPRGTGAGGTGELFF,TGCAGTGCTCCTAGGGGGACTGGAGCGGGAGGGACCGGGGAGCTGTTTTTT,TRBD2,TRBV20-1,TRBJ2-2,many
CSAGNSGRASDEQYF,TGCAGTGCTGGAAATAGCGGGAGGGCTTCAGACGAGCAGTACTTC,TRBD2,TRBV20-1,TRBJ2-7,many
CASSLGRADFTDTQYF,TGCGCCAGCAGCTTGGGTCGGGCAGACTTCACAGATACGCAGTATTTT,NA,TRBV5-1,TRBJ2-3,many
CASSIQWDEQFF,TGTGCCAGTAGTATCCAGTGGGATGAGCAGTTCTTC,NA,TRBV19,TRBJ2-1,many
CASSLVVGNEQYF,TGCGCCAGCAGCTTGGTAGTGGGGAACGAGCAGTACTTC,NA,TRBV5-1,TRBJ2-7,few
CASSKEERPIPSSYEQYF,TGTGCCAGCAGCAAAGAGGAGAGACCGATCCCCTCCTCCTACGAGCAGTACTTC,NA,TRBV21-1,TRBJ2-7,few
CASSYVRGNEQFF,TGTGCCAGCAGTTACGTCAGGGGCAATGAGCAGTTCTTC,NA,TRBV6-2/TRBV6-3,TRBJ2-1,NA
CSVTGTRHNEQFF,TGCAGCGTCACCGGGACTAGACACAATGAGCAGTTCTTC,TRBD2,TRBV29-1,TRBJ2-1,many
CASSPETSGVTQYF,TGTGCCAGCAGCCCAGAGACTAGCGGCGTTACGCAGTATTTT,TRBD2,TRBV13,TRBJ2-3,NA
CASSSPFPRRNEQFF,TGTGCCAGCAGCTCCCCTTTCCCTAGGCGAAATGAGCAGTTCTTC,NA,TRBV28,TRBJ2-1,few
CASSPWTVGDEQFF,TGCGCCAGCAGCCCGTGGACCGTCGGTGATGAGCAGTTCTTC,NA,TRBV5-1,TRBJ2-1,few
CASVRQGDGYTF,TGTGCCAGCGTCCGACAGGGGGATGGCTACACCTTC,TRBD1,TRBV12-3/TRBV12-4,TRBJ1-2,NA
CASSQVGLIAGSSYNEQFF,TGCGCCAGCAGCCAAGTGGGTTTGATAGCGGGATCTTCCTACAATGAGCAGTTCTTC,TRBD2,TRBV4-3,TRBJ2-1,NA
CASSGRNTIYF,TGTGCCAGCAGCGGAAGAAACACCATATATTTT,NA,TRBV7-2,TRBJ1-3,NA
CASSSYLGQYF,TGTGCCAGCAGCAGCTATTTGGGCCAGTACTTC,NA,TRBV12-3/TRBV12-4,TRBJ2-5,many
CASSLAVERGNSPLHF,TGTGCCAGCAGCTTAGCGGTAGAGCGTGGCAATTCACCCCTCCACTTT,NA,TRBV7-2,TRBJ1-6,few